These T cell receptor beta chains were read from a single sample in a study of blood T cells in healthy people across ages. TCRdb independently ran MiXCR on the 5' RACE reads; one entry per CDR3 protein. The table includes hundreds of thousands of distinct CDR3 sequences, around 43% detected once. Sequencing used blood. All receptors come from a man of 80 years or more in good health. Both conserved end residues are part of each CDR3. The order of the fields is J gene, clone size, V gene, D gene, CDR3 DNA, CDR3 protein. A D gene is named only where the DNA matches it firmly. A row's size may be missing; if present it is once, few, many or a size class.

J gene: TRBJ2-1; clone size: few; V gene: TRBV14; D gene: TRBD2; CDR3 DNA: TGTGCCAGCAGCCGGAGCGGGAGCATCGTCTACAATGAGCAGTTCTTC; CDR3 protein: CASSRSGSIVYNEQFF
J gene: TRBJ1-2; clone size: .; V gene: TRBV29-1; D gene: .; CDR3 DNA: TGCAGCGTTGAATGGTGGGGGCCCCAGCGCTACACCTTC; CDR3 protein: CSVEWWGPQRYTF
J gene: TRBJ2-2; clone size: .; V gene: TRBV7-2; D gene: TRBD2; CDR3 DNA: TGTGCCAGCAGCTTAGGATCGGTAGCGGGGGTCCCCGGGGAGCTGTTTTTT; CDR3 protein: CASSLGSVAGVPGELFF
J gene: TRBJ1-5; clone size: .; V gene: TRBV7-2; D gene: TRBD1; CDR3 DNA: TGTGCCAGCACCGGACAGGGCGCGCAGCCCCAGCATTTT; CDR3 protein: CASTGQGAQPQHF
J gene: TRBJ1-3; clone size: .; V gene: TRBV13; D gene: .; CDR3 DNA: TGTGCCAGCAGCCTTTATACAGGAGGAAACACCATATATTTT; CDR3 protein: CASSLYTGGNTIYF
J gene: TRBJ1-4; clone size: few; V gene: TRBV7-3; D gene: .; CDR3 DNA: TGTGCCAGCAGCGACGGACCAACCGTGGGGGAAGAAAAACTGTTTTTT; CDR3 protein: CASSDGPTVGEEKLFF
J gene: TRBJ2-1; clone size: many; V gene: TRBV20-1; D gene: .; CDR3 DNA: TGCAGTGCTAGTCCCCGGGATCCCTCCTACAATGAGCAGTTCTTC; CDR3 protein: CSASPRDPSYNEQFF
J gene: TRBJ2-7; clone size: .; V gene: TRBV20-1; D gene: .; CDR3 DNA: TGCAGTGCTAGGAATCCACAGGGCAACAACGAGCAGTACTTC; CDR3 protein: CSARNPQGNNEQYF
J gene: TRBJ1-2; clone size: .; V gene: TRBV20-1; D gene: TRBD1; CDR3 DNA: TGCAGTGCGCCCCGACAGGGGGAAAATGGCTACACCTTC; CDR3 protein: CSAPRQGENGYTF
J gene: TRBJ2-3; clone size: .; V gene: TRBV6-2/TRBV6-3; D gene: .; CDR3 DNA: TGTGCCAGCAGTTACTCGAGGGGTGAGGAGACAGATACGCAGTATTTT; CDR3 protein: CASSYSRGEETDTQYF
J gene: TRBJ1-1; clone size: .; V gene: TRBV19; D gene: .; CDR3 DNA: TGTGCCAGTAGTATAAATAAGTACACTGAAGCTTTCTTT; CDR3 protein: CASSINKYTEAFF
J gene: TRBJ2-3; clone size: .; V gene: TRBV29-1; D gene: .; CDR3 DNA: TGCAGCGTTGACGGGGGATCCCGCACAGATACGCAGTATTTT; CDR3 protein: CSVDGGSRTDTQYF
J gene: TRBJ1-1; clone size: .; V gene: TRBV27; D gene: .; CDR3 DNA: TGTGCCAGCAGTTTACAGGGTATCGGCACTGAAGCTTTCTTT; CDR3 protein: CASSLQGIGTEAFF
J gene: TRBJ2-4; clone size: .; V gene: TRBV4-3; D gene: .; CDR3 DNA: TGCGCCTGCAGCCAAACTTGGAGACTAGCCAAAAACATTCAGTACTTC; CDR3 protein: CACSQTWRLAKNIQYF
J gene: TRBJ2-1; clone size: .; V gene: TRBV6-2/TRBV6-3; D gene: .; CDR3 DNA: TGTGCCAGCAGCTATCCGACGCCGCGGTTACGGTTCTTC; CDR3 protein: CASSYPTPRLRFF
J gene: TRBJ2-5; clone size: few; V gene: TRBV5-1; D gene: TRBD1; CDR3 DNA: TGCGCCAGCAGCGATGTGGGACAGAGGGAGACCCAGTACTTC; CDR3 protein: CASSDVGQRETQYF
J gene: TRBJ2-5; clone size: few; V gene: TRBV5-1; D gene: .; CDR3 DNA: TGCGCCAGCAGTTCGGGGCAGGGCGCACAGACCCAGTACTTC; CDR3 protein: CASSSGQGAQTQYF
J gene: TRBJ1-6; clone size: .; V gene: TRBV16; D gene: .; CDR3 DNA: TGTGCCAGCAGCCGTAACAGTGGACCCCCCGATTCACCCCTCCACTTT; CDR3 protein: CASSRNSGPPDSPLHF
J gene: TRBJ1-1; clone size: .; V gene: TRBV10-3; D gene: .; CDR3 DNA: TGTGCCATCAGTGAGTCGGGGCAGGGTCGTGCTGAAGCTTTCTTT; CDR3 protein: CAISESGQGRAEAFF
J gene: TRBJ2-5; clone size: few; V gene: TRBV11-2; D gene: TRBD2; CDR3 DNA: TGTGCCAGCAGCTTAGTCAGCGGGAGGGCCGAAGAGACCCAGTACTTC; CDR3 protein: CASSLVSGRAEETQYF
J gene: TRBJ2-7; clone size: many; V gene: TRBV4-3; D gene: .; CDR3 DNA: TGCGCCAGCAGCCAAGACTACAGCTCCTACGAGCAGTACTTC; CDR3 protein: CASSQDYSSYEQYF
J gene: TRBJ2-3; clone size: .; V gene: TRBV7-2; D gene: .; CDR3 DNA: TGTGCCGTGGAGGCTAGCACAGATACGCAGTATTTT; CDR3 protein: CAVEASTDTQYF
J gene: TRBJ2-1; clone size: once; V gene: TRBV20-1; D gene: TRBD2; CDR3 DNA: TGCAGTGCTAGAGATTGGCTAGCGGGGGGGTACTCCGTTCGTGAGCAGTTCTTC; CDR3 protein: CSARDWLAGGYSVREQFF
J gene: TRBJ1-5; clone size: .; V gene: TRBV28; D gene: .; CDR3 DNA: TGTGCCAGTTCCGGCGGGGGTCGGAGCAATCAGCCCCAGCATTTT; CDR3 protein: CASSGGGRSNQPQHF
J gene: TRBJ2-1; clone size: many; V gene: TRBV11-2; D gene: .; CDR3 DNA: TGTGCCAGCAGCTTCTGGGGGAATGAGCAGTTCTTC; CDR3 protein: CASSFWGNEQFF
J gene: TRBJ2-3; clone size: many; V gene: TRBV12-5; D gene: TRBD1; CDR3 DNA: TGTGCTAGTGGCCGCCTTGGACAGGGCACAGATACGCAGTATTTT; CDR3 protein: CASGRLGQGTDTQYF
J gene: TRBJ2-7; clone size: .; V gene: TRBV6-1; D gene: .; CDR3 DNA: TGTGCCAGCCTGACTACCGCCATCTCCTACGAGCAGTACTTC; CDR3 protein: CASLTTAISYEQYF
J gene: TRBJ2-4; clone size: few; V gene: TRBV27; D gene: .; CDR3 DNA: TGTGCCAGCAGTCCCTCCTCGTGGGTTTCAACCAAAAACATTCAGTACTTC; CDR3 protein: CASSPSSWVSTKNIQYF
J gene: TRBJ2-7; clone size: few; V gene: TRBV20-1; D gene: TRBD1; CDR3 DNA: TGCAGTGCTCGACGATCCGACAGGGGGGACGAGCAGTACTTC; CDR3 protein: CSARRSDRGDEQYF
J gene: TRBJ1-6; clone size: .; V gene: TRBV7-2; D gene: TRBD1; CDR3 DNA: TGTGCCAGCAGCTTATTACAGGGGACGAGTTCACCCCCCCACTTT; CDR3 protein: CASSLLQGTSSPPHF
J gene: TRBJ2-3; clone size: .; V gene: TRBV5-1; D gene: .; CDR3 DNA: TGCGCCAGCAGTTACGCCCTTCTAGCGACTAGCACAGATACGCAGTATTTT; CDR3 protein: CASSYALLATSTDTQYF
J gene: TRBJ2-7; clone size: .; V gene: TRBV20-1; D gene: .; CDR3 DNA: TGCAGTGCTGTAACCGGGATAGGTTCCTACGAGCAGTACTTC; CDR3 protein: CSAVTGIGSYEQYF
J gene: TRBJ2-5; clone size: .; V gene: TRBV11-3; D gene: TRBD2; CDR3 DNA: TGTGCCAGCAGCCCAGGCATAGCGGGAGGGGGCAATGAGCAGTACTTC; CDR3 protein: CASSPGIAGGGNEQYF
J gene: TRBJ2-1; clone size: .; V gene: TRBV7-2; D gene: .; CDR3 DNA: TGTGCCAGCAGCCCCGGCGAACCTCAGTTCTTC; CDR3 protein: CASSPGEPQFF
J gene: TRBJ1-3; clone size: .; V gene: TRBV7-6; D gene: .; CDR3 DNA: TGTGCCAGCAGCTTTACAGGAAAATCTGGAAACACCATATATTTT; CDR3 protein: CASSFTGKSGNTIYF
J gene: TRBJ1-1; clone size: .; V gene: TRBV30; D gene: TRBD1; CDR3 DNA: TGTGCCTTAATGCCCCGGGACAGGGGGTTTGAAGCTTTCTTT; CDR3 protein: CALMPRDRGFEAFF